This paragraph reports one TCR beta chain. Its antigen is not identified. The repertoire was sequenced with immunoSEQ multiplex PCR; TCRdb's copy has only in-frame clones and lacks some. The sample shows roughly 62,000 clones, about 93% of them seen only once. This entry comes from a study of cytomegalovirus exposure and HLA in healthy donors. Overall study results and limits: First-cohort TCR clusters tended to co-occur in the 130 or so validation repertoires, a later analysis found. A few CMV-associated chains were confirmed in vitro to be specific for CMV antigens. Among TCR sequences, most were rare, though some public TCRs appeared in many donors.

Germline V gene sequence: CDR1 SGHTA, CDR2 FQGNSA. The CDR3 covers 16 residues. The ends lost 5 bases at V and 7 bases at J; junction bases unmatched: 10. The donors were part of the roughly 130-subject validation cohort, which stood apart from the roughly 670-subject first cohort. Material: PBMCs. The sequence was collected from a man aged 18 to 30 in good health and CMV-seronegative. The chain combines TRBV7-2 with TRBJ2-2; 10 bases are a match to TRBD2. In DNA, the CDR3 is TGTGCCAGCAGCGAAAGCACTAGCGGGACGGGCGGGGAGCTGTTTTTT. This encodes CASSESTSGTGGELFF.